This T cell receptor beta chain came from a study of blood T cell repertoires in COVID-19. Everyone who took part was about 18 to 90 years old, and they came from 24 US areas. Some clones are missing from TCRdb's copy, which holds only in-frame ones; the method was immunoSEQ multiplex PCR. Found here are about 190,000 clones, 84% of them singletons; the top ten hold about 3.3%. The V and J ends lost 2 bases and 4 bases, in that order; junction bases with no gene match: 10. The CDR3 consists of 16 residues. The V gene's germline CDR1 is LNHDA and CDR2 SQIVND (reference sequence). The receptor comes from a woman in her 30s who had been exposed to COVID-19. The sample was PBMCs or T cells enriched from blood (not recorded which). J is TRBJ1-2 and V is TRBV19; 7 bases fit TRBD1. CDR3 protein: CASSIFGRQGGYGYTF. DNA of the CDR3: TGTGCCAGTAGTATATTTGGAAGACAGGGTGGCTATGGCTACACCTTC.